This T cell receptor beta chain was captured in a study of OX40 agonist ivuxolimab in advanced cancers. Some background on the complete study: Ivuxolimab was a fully human IgG2 agonistic monoclonal antibody targeting the costimulatory receptor OX40 (CD134). A male proportion of around 83% and a mean age of roughly 55 years, ranging from 23 to 79, were recorded for the dose-escalation cohort. Intravenous ivuxolimab was administered to patients every 2 weeks at six dose levels: 0.01, 0.1, 0.3, 1.5, 3 and 10 mg/kg. Patients were allowed to have had prior anti-PD-1, anti-PD-L1 or anti-CTLA-4 therapy, and around two fifths of the dose-escalation patients had been treated with checkpoint inhibitors. Among the 52 dose-escalation patients, approximately 20 had hepatocellular carcinoma, around 15 melanoma, 9 renal cell carcinoma and 9 head and neck cancer. Partial responses occurred in three dose-escalation patients: two with cutaneous melanoma and one with hepatocellular carcinoma. The paper covers the monotherapy dose-escalation part of the phase I ivuxolimab trial, which included N of about 56 patients. Peripheral TCRbeta sequencing was intended to test whether TCR sequence diversity was altered and clonal T-cell expansion was caused by ivuxolimab. The paper as a whole reports these results and caveats: Which antigens the clonally expanded peripheral T cells were specific for was not determined. At doses from 0.1 to 3.0 mg/kg, clonal expansion was seen in both CD4+ and CD8+ blood T cells between baseline and week 6. In partial responders in the 0.1-3.0 mg/kg groups, normalized peripheral clonal expansion was found to be among the lowest, especially among CD8+ T cells. Low levels of normalized T-cell clonal expansion were also seen in some patients who did not respond. On average, CD8+ T cells showed more expanded clones than CD4+ T cells after ivuxolimab.

As encoded in the germline V gene, CDR1 is SGHAT while CDR2 is FQNNGV. There are 16 amino acids in the CDR3, from cysteine to phenylalanine inclusive. The CDR3 DNA has 48 bases and is translated from base 1. After removal of 3 bases from V and 3 bases from J, the junction retains 9 bases not matched to a gene. The trial excluded patients who had a history of autoimmune disease or who were on systemic immunosuppression. Peripheral blood for TCR sequencing was collected from all dose cohorts at baseline, on cycle 4 day 1, and on cycle 7 day 1. Samples came from an open-label, multicenter, first-in-human phase I dose-escalation trial of ivuxolimab. Adults with locally advanced or metastatic melanoma, renal cell carcinoma, hepatocellular carcinoma or head and neck squamous cell carcinoma were enrolled in the trial. CD4+ and CD8+ T cells were sorted separately from peripheral blood before TCR sequencing.

This clone was observed a single time. The antigen it binds to is not known. Per-base qualities were not stored, and no clone one base away is much larger. For sequencing of the TCRbeta CDR3 region, genomic DNA was extracted from the sorted cells. The immunoSEQ Assay was used to sequence the TCRbeta CDR3 regions. TCRdb took over this immuneACCESS table, retaining in-frame rearrangements with V and J assigned. Such tables are incomplete; in checked studies, under half of the missing clones stem from an unresolved V gene, and the remainder is unexplained. This sample lists tens of thousands of clones; more than 85% were detected once. 2% to 3% of the sample comes from the top ten.

The source material was CD4+ or CD8+ T cells sorted from blood, sampled in a trial of the OX40 agonist ivuxolimab. The sequence links TRBV11-2 to TRBJ1-2, with 8 middle bases fitting TRBD1. The receptor comes from an adult with an advanced solid tumor such as melanoma, head and neck, liver or kidney cancer. The CDR3 corresponds to CASSLDRAQLYYGYTF. In nucleotide form, the sequence is TGTGCCAGCAGCTTGGACAGGGCCCAACTTTACTATGGCTACACCTTC. The entire variable domain, with the stretches around the CDR3 drawn from the reference TRBV11-2 and TRBJ1-2 proteins, is EAGVAQSPRYKIIEKRQSVAFWCNPISGHATLYWYQQILGQGPKLLIQFQNNGVVDDSQLPKDRFSAERLKGVDSTLKIQPAKLEDSAVYLCASSLDRAQLYYGYTFGSGTRLTVV.